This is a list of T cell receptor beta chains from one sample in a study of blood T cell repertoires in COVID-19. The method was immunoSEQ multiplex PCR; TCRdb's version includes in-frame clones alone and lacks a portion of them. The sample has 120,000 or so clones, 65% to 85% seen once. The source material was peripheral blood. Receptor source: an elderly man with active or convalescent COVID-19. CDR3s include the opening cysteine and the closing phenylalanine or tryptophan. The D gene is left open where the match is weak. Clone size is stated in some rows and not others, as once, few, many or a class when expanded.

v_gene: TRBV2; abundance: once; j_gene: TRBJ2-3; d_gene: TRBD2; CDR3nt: TGTGCCAGCAGTGGGCTAGCGGGGGGCCGCTACACAGATACGCAGTATTTT; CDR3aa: CASSGLAGGRYTDTQYF
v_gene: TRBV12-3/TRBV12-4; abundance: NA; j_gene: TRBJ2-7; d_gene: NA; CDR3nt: TGTGCCAGCAGTCTACTAGAATCCGAGCAGTACTTC; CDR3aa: CASSLLESEQYF
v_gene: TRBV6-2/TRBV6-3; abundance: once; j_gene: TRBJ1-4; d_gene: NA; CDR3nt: TGTGCCAGCAGTTACGACTCACTCCCTGAAAAACTGTTTTTT; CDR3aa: CASSYDSLPEKLFF
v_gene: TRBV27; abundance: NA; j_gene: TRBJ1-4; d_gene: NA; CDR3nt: TGTGCCAGCAGTTTAACTGCAACAACTAATGAAAAACTGTTTTTT; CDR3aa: CASSLTATTNEKLFF
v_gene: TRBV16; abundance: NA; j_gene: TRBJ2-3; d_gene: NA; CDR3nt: TGTGCCAGCAGCCAATCAACAGGGACAGATACGCAGTATTTT; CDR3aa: CASSQSTGTDTQYF
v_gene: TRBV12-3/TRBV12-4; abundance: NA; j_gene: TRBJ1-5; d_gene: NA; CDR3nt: TGTGCCAGCAGTTCAAAGGGGGGGGAGCCCCAGCATTTT; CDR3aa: CASSSKGGEPQHF
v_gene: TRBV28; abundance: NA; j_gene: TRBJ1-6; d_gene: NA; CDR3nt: TGTGCCAGCAGTTTATACGGGGGAGATTCACCCCTCCACTTT; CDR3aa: CASSLYGGDSPLHF
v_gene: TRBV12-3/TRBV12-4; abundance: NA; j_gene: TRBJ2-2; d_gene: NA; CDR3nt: TGTGCCAGCAGCCCCCCTAACACCGGGGAGCTGTTTTTT; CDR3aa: CASSPPNTGELFF
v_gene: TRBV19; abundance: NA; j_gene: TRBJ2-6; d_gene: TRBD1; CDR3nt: TGTGCCAGTAGTATTGTTGGACAGGGGTTTGAAAGCTCTGGGGCCAACGTCCTGACTTTC; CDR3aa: CASSIVGQGFESSGANVLTF
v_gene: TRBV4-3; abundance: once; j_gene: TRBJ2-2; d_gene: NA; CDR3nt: TGCGCCAGCATGGGCAGAAACACCGGGGAGCTGTTTTTT; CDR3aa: CASMGRNTGELFF